This TCR beta chain was retrieved from a study of blood T cell repertoires in COVID-19. Study at large: Nucleic acid was either cDNA or gDNA, and it came from T cells, B-cell-depleted T cells, or PBMCs.

This CDR3 comprises 17 residues. Germline CDR1 reads MDHEN; CDR2 reads SYDVKM. Trimming cost V 7 bases and J 0 bases; bases outside gene matches: 11. In the study's own analysis: For nucleated cells, counts were estimated from reference gene primer amplification. TCRdb's copy holds only in-frame clones and misses some; the assay was immunoSEQ multiplex PCR. The V and J calls and clone size are taken from that table; D and trimming were inferred from the DNA. The data hold 350,000 to 500,000 clones, with approximately 91% observed a single time. Ages ranged from about 18 to 89 years, with residence in 24 US areas. Someone with COVID-19 had been met by exposed participants within 2 weeks before study entry.

The rearrangement uses TRBV28 and TRBJ1-5; TRBD1 matches 8 bases. Sequencing was performed on PBMCs or T cells enriched from blood (not recorded which). This receptor was taken from a woman aged 18 to 35 who had been exposed to COVID-19. The CDR3 sequence: CASTPDRAKYSNQPQHF. The CDR3 coding sequence is TGTGCCAGCACCCCGGACAGGGCGAAATATAGCAATCAGCCCCAGCATTTT.